Following are 12 T cell receptor beta chains from one sample sequenced in a study of OX40 agonist ivuxolimab in advanced cancers. Profiled with immunoSEQ multiplex PCR; TCRdb holds only in-frame clones, not every one. Altogether fewer than 85,000 clones are present, 80% to 95% being singletons, with the ten largest covering around 0.39%. The sequencing here drew on CD4+ or CD8+ T cells sorted from blood, taken in a trial of the OX40 agonist ivuxolimab. All receptors derive from an adult with an advanced solid tumor such as melanoma, head and neck, liver or kidney cancer.

The rearrangement joins TRBV11-3 to TRBJ2-4, with 12 bases identical to TRBD1. CDR3 length: 17 residues. V lost 6 bases, J lost 3 bases, and 9 bases stayed unmatched. The germline V gene encodes CDR1 SGHNT and CDR2 YENEEA. CDR3 in DNA: TGTGCCAGCAGTCCCGGGACAGGGGGCTTGGGCAAAAACATTCAGTACTTC. Its protein is CASSPGTGGLGKNIQYF.

The V gene is TRBV19, the J gene TRBJ1-1; 10 bases map to TRBD1. CDR3 length: 14 residues. CDR1 LNHDA and CDR2 SQIVND come from the germline V gene (reference sequence). J was trimmed by 5 bases and V by 8 bases; bases with no gene match: 8. The CDR3 nucleotides read TGTGCCAGTGACCGGGACAGGGGAAGTACTGAAGCTTTCTTT. It encodes CASDRDRGSTEAFF.

This chain joins TRBV27 and TRBJ1-1; maybe TRBD1 (5 bases). CDR1 is MNHEY and CDR2 is SMNVEV in the germline V gene (reference sequence). V was shortened by 4 bases and J by 8 bases, with 14 bases between the two germline ends. This CDR3 has 13 residues. The CDR3 DNA reads as TGTGCCAGCAGTTCGACCGTTGGGGGGGAAGCTTTCTTT. Translation: CASSSTVGGEAFF.

V usage is TRBV4-2 and J usage is TRBJ2-5; TRBD2 matches at 11 bases. The CDR3 totals 17 residues. V was clipped by 0 bases and J by 7 bases; unmatched bases: 10. Germline values: CDR1 LGHNA, CDR2 YNFKEQ. The DNA for the CDR3 is TGTGCCAGCAGCCAAGACCTCGGGACTAGCGGAGGGGGGACCCAGTACTTC. As protein: CASSQDLGTSGGGTQYF.

The gene calls are TRBV6-5 and TRBJ1-3; D gene ambiguous. The CDR3 sequence is 12 residues long. V was clipped by 8 bases and J by 0 bases, with 5 bases between them. Germline CDR1 and CDR2: MNHEY and SVGAGI. CDR3 loop: CASGISGNTIYF. The CDR3 region has the DNA TGTGCCAGCGGGATCTCTGGAAACACCATATATTTT.

The chain recombines TRBV7-9 with TRBJ1-1; no clear D gene. The V end was cut by 1 base, the J end by 11 bases, with 11 bases between. Germline CDR1 SEHNR, CDR2 FQNEAQ (reference sequence). This CDR3 comprises 12 residues. CDR3 in DNA: TGTGCCAGCAGCTTAGGCCCGGGGATGGCTTTCTTT. Translating it yields CASSLGPGMAFF.

The chain links TRBV5-1 to TRBJ2-1; TRBD2 agrees at 9 bases. Germline V gene sequence: CDR1 SGHRS, CDR2 YFSETQ. The CDR3 length is 15 residues. With V trimmed by 4 bases and J by 3 bases, 5 bases remained unmatched. Here the CDR3 reads CASSLRLAVYNEQFF. For the CDR3, the DNA is TGCGCCAGCAGCCTGAGACTAGCGGTCTACAATGAGCAGTTCTTC. The full variable domain, with the rest looked up from reference TRBV5-1 and TRBJ2-1, is KAGVTQTPRYLIKTRGQQVTLSCSPISGHRSVSWYQQTPGQGLQFLFEYFSETQRNKGNFPGRFSGRQFSNSRSEMNVSTLELGDSALYLCASSLRLAVYNEQFFGPGTRLTVL.

The CDR3 nucleotides are TGTGCCAGCACTAGGGAGACAAACTACGAGCAGTACTTC. Translation: CASTRETNYEQYF. This chain uses TRBV6-6 with TRBJ2-7; D is perhaps TRBD2 (5 bases). This CDR3 has 13 residues. V was clipped by 7 bases and J by 3 bases, with 13 bases between them. Germline values: CDR1 MNHNY, CDR2 SVGAGI (reference sequence).

The CDR3 spells CAWRGAGGGAETQYF. As DNA, the CDR3 is TGTGCCTGGAGGGGCGCGGGGGGAGGGGCAGAGACCCAGTACTTC. The chain uses TRBV30 and TRBJ2-5; 8 bases match TRBD2. The J segment lost 4 bases and the V segment lost 3 bases, leaving 10 bases of the junction unmatched. Germline CDR1 is GTSNPN and CDR2 is SVGIG (reference sequence). The CDR3 is 15 residues long.

This rearrangement joins TRBV9 to TRBJ2-1; TRBD2 matches at 8 bases. This CDR3 spans 15 amino acids. CDR1 is SGDLS and CDR2 is YYNGEE in the germline V gene. Trimming cost V 0 bases and J 5 bases; bases outside gene matches: 4. As DNA, the CDR3 is TGTGCCAGCAGCGTAGCAACTAGCGGCAACAATGAGCAGTTCTTC. Encoded protein: CASSVATSGNNEQFF.

This rearrangement joins TRBV7-3 to TRBJ2-2; 7 nucleotides match TRBD2. Looked up from germline, CDR1 is SGHTA and CDR2 is FQGTGA. Trimming cost V 2 bases and J 0 bases; bases outside gene matches: 6. This CDR3 is 17 amino acids long. CDR3 coding DNA: TGTGCCAGCAGCTTATATGGCGGGGGTCCGAACACCGGGGAGCTGTTTTTT. This codes for CASSLYGGGPNTGELFF.

This rearrangement joins TRBV10-3 to TRBJ2-1; possible D gene TRBD2, 6 bases. Germline lookup yields CDR1 ENHRY and CDR2 SYGVKD. Trimming took off 3 bases at V and 6 bases at J, with 21 bases between the two ends. The CDR3 runs to 17 residues. The CDR3 region is CAISDQEGLPPPNEQFF. CDR3 nucleotides: TGTGCCATCAGTGATCAGGAGGGACTCCCTCCCCCCAATGAGCAGTTCTTC.